This T cell receptor (beta chain) appears in the sequencing data of a study of cytomegalovirus exposure and HLA in healthy donors. Trimming shortened V by 6 bases and J by 3 bases, and 12 bases separated the two germline ends. Germline V gene sequence: CDR1 WSHSY, CDR2 SAAADI. The CDR3 spans 14 residues. 60 Vbeta and 13 Jbeta primers were used in PCR. TCRdb's copy holds only in-frame clones and misses some; the assay was immunoSEQ multiplex PCR. The sample lists 130,000 to 150,000 clones; around 72% were seen once. Sequencing input: PBMCs. This rearrangement joins TRBV10-2 to TRBJ2-1; possibly TRBD2 for D (6 bases). The TCR originated in a young man in good health and CMV-seropositive. CDR3 sequence (DNA): TGCGCCAGCAGGGTTGCGGGACTCTACAATGAGCAGTTCTTC. Protein product: CASRVAGLYNEQFF.